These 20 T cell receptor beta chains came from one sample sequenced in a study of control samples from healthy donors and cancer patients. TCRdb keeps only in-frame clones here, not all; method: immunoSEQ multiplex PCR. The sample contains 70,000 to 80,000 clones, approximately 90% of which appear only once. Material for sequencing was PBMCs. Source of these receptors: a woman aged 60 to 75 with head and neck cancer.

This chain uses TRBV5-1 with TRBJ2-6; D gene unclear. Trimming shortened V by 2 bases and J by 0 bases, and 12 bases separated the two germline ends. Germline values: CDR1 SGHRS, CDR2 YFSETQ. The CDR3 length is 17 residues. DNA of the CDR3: TGCGCCAGCAGCTTTTCCGCAGGCCCCTCTGGGGCCAACGTCCTGACTTTC. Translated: CASSFSAGPSGANVLTF.

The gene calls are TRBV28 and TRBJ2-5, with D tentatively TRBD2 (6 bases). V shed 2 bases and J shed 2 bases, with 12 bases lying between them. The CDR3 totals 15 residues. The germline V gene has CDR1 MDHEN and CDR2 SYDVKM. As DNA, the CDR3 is TGTGCCAGCAGTTTACACGACGGGGGACAAGAGACCCAGTACTTC. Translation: CASSLHDGGQETQYF.

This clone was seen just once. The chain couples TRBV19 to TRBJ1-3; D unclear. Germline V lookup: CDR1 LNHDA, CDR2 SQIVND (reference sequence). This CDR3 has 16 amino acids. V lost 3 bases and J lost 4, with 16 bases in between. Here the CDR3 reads CASSIVFQEVGNTIYF. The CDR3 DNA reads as TGTGCCAGTAGTATCGTGTTTCAGGAGGTCGGAAACACCATATATTTT.

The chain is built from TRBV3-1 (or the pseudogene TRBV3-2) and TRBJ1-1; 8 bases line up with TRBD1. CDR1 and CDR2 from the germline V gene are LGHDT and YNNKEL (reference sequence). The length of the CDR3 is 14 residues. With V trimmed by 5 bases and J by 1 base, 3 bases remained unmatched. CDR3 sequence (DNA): TGTGCCAGCAGCTACGGACAGGGGAACACTGAAGCTTTCTTT. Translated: CASSYGQGNTEAFF.

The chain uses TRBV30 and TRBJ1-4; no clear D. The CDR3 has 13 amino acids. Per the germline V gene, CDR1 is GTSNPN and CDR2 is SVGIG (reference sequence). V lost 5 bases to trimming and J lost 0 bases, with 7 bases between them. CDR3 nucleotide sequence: TGTGCCTGGGCACATGCAACTAATGAAAAACTGTTTTTT. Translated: CAWAHATNEKLFF.

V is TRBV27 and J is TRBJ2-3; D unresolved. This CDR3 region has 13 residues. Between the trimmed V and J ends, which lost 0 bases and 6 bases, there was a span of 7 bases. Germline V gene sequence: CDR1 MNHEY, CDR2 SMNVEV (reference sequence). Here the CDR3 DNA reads TGTGCCAGCAGTTTATCGACCTGGGATACGCAGTATTTT. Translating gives CASSLSTWDTQYF.

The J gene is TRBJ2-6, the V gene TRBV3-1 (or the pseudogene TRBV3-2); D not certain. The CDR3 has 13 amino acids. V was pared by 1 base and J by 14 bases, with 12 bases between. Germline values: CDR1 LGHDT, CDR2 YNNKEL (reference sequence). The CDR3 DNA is TGTGCCAGCAGCCAAGTTAGTTCCCGGCTCCTGACTTTC. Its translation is CASSQVSSRLLTF.

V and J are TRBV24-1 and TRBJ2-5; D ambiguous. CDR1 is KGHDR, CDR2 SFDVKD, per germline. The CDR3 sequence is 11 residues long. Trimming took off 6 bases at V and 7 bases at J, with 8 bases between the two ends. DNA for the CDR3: TGTGCCACCAGTCTATATGGGACCCAGTACTTC. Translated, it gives CATSLYGTQYF.

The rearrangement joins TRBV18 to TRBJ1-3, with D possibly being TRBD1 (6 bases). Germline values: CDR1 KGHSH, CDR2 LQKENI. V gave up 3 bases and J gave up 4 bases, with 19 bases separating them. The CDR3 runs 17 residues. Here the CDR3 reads CASSPSSGGQRGNTIYF. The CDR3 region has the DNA TGTGCCAGCTCACCCTCGAGCGGTGGACAGAGGGGAAACACCATATATTTT.

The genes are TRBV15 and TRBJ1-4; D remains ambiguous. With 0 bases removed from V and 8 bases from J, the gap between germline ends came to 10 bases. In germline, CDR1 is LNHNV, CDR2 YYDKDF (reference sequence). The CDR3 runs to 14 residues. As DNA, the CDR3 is TGTGCCACCAGCAGAGATCGGGCCGAGGAAAAACTGTTTTTT. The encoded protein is CATSRDRAEEKLFF.

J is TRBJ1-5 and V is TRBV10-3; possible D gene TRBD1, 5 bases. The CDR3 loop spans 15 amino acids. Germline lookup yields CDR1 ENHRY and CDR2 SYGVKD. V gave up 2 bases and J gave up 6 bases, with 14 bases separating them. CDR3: CAISEGQGGGQPQHF. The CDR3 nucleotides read TGTGCCATCAGTGAGGGGCAGGGAGGAGGTCAGCCCCAGCATTTT.

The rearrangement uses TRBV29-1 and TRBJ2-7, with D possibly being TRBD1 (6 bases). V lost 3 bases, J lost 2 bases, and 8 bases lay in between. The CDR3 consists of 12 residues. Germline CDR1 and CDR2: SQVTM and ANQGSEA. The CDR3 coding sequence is TGCAGCGTTGAGGGGGCGCCCTACGAGCAGTACTTC. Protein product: CSVEGAPYEQYF.

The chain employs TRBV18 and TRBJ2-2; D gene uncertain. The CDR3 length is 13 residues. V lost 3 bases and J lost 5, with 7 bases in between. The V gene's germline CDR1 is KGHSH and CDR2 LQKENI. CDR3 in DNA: TGTGCCAGCTCACCCATCGGGACCGGGGAGCTGTTTTTT. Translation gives CASSPIGTGELFF.

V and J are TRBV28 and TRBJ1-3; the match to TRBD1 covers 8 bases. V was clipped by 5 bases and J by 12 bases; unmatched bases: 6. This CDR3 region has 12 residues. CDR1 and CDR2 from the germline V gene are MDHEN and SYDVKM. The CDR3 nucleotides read TGTGCCAGCAGTGGACAGGGCGGAAACATATATTTT. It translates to CASSGQGGNIYF.

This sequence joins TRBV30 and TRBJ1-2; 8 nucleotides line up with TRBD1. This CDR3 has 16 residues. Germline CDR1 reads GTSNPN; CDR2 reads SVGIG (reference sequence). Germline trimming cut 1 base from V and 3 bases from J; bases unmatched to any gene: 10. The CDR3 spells CAWSDQTQGVYYGYTF. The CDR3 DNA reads TGTGCCTGGAGTGACCAAACACAGGGGGTTTACTATGGCTACACCTTC. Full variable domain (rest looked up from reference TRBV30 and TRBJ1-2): SQTIHQWPATLVQPVGSPLSLECTVEGTSNPNLYWYRQAAGRGLQLLFYSVGIGQISSEVPQNLSASRPQDRQFILSSKKLLLSDSGFYLCAWSDQTQGVYYGYTFGSGTRLTVV.

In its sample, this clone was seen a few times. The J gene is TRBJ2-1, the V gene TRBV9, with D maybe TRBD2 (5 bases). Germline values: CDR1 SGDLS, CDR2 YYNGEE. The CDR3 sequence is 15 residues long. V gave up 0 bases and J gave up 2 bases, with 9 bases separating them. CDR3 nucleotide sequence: TGTGCCAGCAGCGTAGTTGAGGGAACCTACAATGAGCAGTTCTTC. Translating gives CASSVVEGTYNEQFF.

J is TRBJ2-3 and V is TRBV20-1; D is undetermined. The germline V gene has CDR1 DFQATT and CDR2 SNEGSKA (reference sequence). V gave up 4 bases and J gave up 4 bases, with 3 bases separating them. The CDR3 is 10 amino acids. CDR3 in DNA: TGCAGTGCTACTTCAGATACGCAGTATTTT. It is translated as CSATSDTQYF.

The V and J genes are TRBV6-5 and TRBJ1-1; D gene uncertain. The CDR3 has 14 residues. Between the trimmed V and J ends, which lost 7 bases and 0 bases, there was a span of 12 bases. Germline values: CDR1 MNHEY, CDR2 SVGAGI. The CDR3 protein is CASKFVQLNTEAFF. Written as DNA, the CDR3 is TGTGCCAGCAAGTTTGTACAGTTGAACACTGAAGCTTTCTTT.

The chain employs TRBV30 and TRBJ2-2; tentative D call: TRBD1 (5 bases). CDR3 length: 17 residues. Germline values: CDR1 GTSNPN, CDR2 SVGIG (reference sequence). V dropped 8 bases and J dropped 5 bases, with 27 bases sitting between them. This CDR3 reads CAAPRQGLLLGTGELFF. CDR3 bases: TGTGCCGCACCGAGGCAGGGTCTCCTCCTTGGGACCGGGGAGCTGTTTTTT. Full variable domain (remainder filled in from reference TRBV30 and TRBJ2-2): SQTIHQWPATLVQPVGSPLSLECTVEGTSNPNLYWYRQAAGRGLQLLFYSVGIGQISSEVPQNLSASRPQDRQFILSSKKLLLSDSGFYLCAAPRQGLLLGTGELFFGEGSRLTVL.

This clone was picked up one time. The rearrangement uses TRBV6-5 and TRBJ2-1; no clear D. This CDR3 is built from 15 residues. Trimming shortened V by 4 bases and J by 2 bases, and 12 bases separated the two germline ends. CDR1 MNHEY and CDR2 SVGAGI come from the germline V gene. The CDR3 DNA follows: TGTGCCAGCAGTTTTAAAAGCTGGCCCTACAATGAGCAGTTCTTC. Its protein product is CASSFKSWPYNEQFF.